This is a list of T cell receptor beta chains from one sample in a study of molecular identifiers for immune sequencing clone quantification. TCRdb re-derived calls from the PCR reads in MiXCR, one entry per CDR3 protein. The sample records about 53,000 distinct CDR3 sequences, 36% being singletons. Sample: naive CD8+ T cells from blood, with Jurkat cell RNA spiked in. The receptor source for this set is a human donor in good health. Some libraries in this study had Jurkat cell RNA spiked in. The CDR3 runs from the conserved cysteine through the conserved F or W. The D gene is left open where the match is weak. Clone size appears in some rows only: once, few, many, or a class for an expanded clone.

v_call: TRBV5-1
d_call: -
clone_size: -
j_call: TRBJ2-7
cdr3_nt: TGCGCCAGCAGCTTGGGGCTCTCGGGCGAGCAGTACTTC
cdr3_aa: CASSLGLSGEQYF

v_call: TRBV5-1
d_call: -
clone_size: -
j_call: TRBJ1-1
cdr3_nt: TGCGCCAGCAGCTTGGGTAGAGAAGCTTTCTTT
cdr3_aa: CASSLGREAFF

v_call: TRBV5-1
d_call: TRBD2
clone_size: few
j_call: TRBJ2-5
cdr3_nt: TGCGCCAGCAGCTTGGAGGCTAGCGGGTCGGGCCCTTTGCAAGAGACCCAGTACTTC
cdr3_aa: CASSLEASGSGPLQETQYF

v_call: TRBV28
d_call: TRBD1
clone_size: many
j_call: TRBJ2-7
cdr3_nt: TGTGCCAGCAGCTCCCCGGACAGGGCCTACGAGCAGTACTTC
cdr3_aa: CASSSPDRAYEQYF

v_call: TRBV27
d_call: TRBD1
clone_size: few
j_call: TRBJ2-5
cdr3_nt: TGTGCCAGCAGCCGAGGACAGGGACGAGAGCCCCAGTACTTC
cdr3_aa: CASSRGQGREPQYF

v_call: TRBV2
d_call: TRBD1
clone_size: -
j_call: TRBJ2-5
cdr3_nt: TGTGCCAGCAGTGAATCAGCAGGGGGCGAGACCCAGTACTTC
cdr3_aa: CASSESAGGETQYF

v_call: TRBV6-2/TRBV6-3
d_call: -
clone_size: many
j_call: TRBJ1-5
cdr3_nt: TGTGCCAGCGGGGGATACGCGGGCAATCAGCCCCAGCATTTT
cdr3_aa: CASGGYAGNQPQHF

v_call: TRBV27
d_call: -
clone_size: many
j_call: TRBJ2-2
cdr3_nt: TGTGCCAGCAGTTTATCAGCCGGGGAGCTGTTTTTT
cdr3_aa: CASSLSAGELFF

v_call: TRBV6-5
d_call: -
clone_size: many
j_call: TRBJ1-1
cdr3_nt: TGTGCCAGCACGGAAGGGTTGAACACTGAAGCTTTCTTT
cdr3_aa: CASTEGLNTEAFF

v_call: TRBV7-9
d_call: -
clone_size: -
j_call: TRBJ2-5
cdr3_nt: TGTGCCAGCAGCCCGGTAACAATGCGGTCAGAGACCCAGTACTTC
cdr3_aa: CASSPVTMRSETQYF

v_call: TRBV5-1
d_call: -
clone_size: -
j_call: TRBJ2-3
cdr3_nt: TGCGCCAGCAGCTTGGCCTTCTCGGGGGATACGCAGTATTTT
cdr3_aa: CASSLAFSGDTQYF

v_call: TRBV15
d_call: -
clone_size: -
j_call: TRBJ2-5
cdr3_nt: TGTGCCACCAGTCAAGGAGCGAATAACCAAGAGACCCAGTACTTC
cdr3_aa: CATSQGANNQETQYF

v_call: TRBV9
d_call: TRBD1
clone_size: many
j_call: TRBJ2-1
cdr3_nt: TGTGCCAGCAGCGTAGAGGGGGCCCCCCCGTACAATGAGCAGTTCTTC
cdr3_aa: CASSVEGAPPYNEQFF

v_call: TRBV12-3/TRBV12-4
d_call: -
clone_size: few
j_call: TRBJ1-1
cdr3_nt: TGTGCCAGCAGTTTAGCAGGGGGGGGGTTGGAAGCTTTCTTT
cdr3_aa: CASSLAGGGLEAFF

v_call: TRBV12-3/TRBV12-4
d_call: -
clone_size: -
j_call: TRBJ1-1
cdr3_nt: TGTGCCAGCAGTACAGGTTTTGGTAACGCTGAAGCTTTCTTT
cdr3_aa: CASSTGFGNAEAFF

v_call: TRBV28
d_call: -
clone_size: -
j_call: TRBJ1-5
cdr3_nt: TGTGCCAGCAGTCCCAGGGCCCACGGGTATCTCTATAGCAATCAGCCCCAGCATTTT
cdr3_aa: CASSPRAHGYLYSNQPQHF

v_call: TRBV5-1
d_call: -
clone_size: few
j_call: TRBJ2-7
cdr3_nt: TGCGCCAGCAGCTCTTACTACGAGCAGTACTTC
cdr3_aa: CASSSYYEQYF

v_call: TRBV27
d_call: TRBD2
clone_size: few
j_call: TRBJ2-7
cdr3_nt: TGTGCCAGCAGTTTCCGACTAGCGGTACTCTACGAGCAGTACTTC
cdr3_aa: CASSFRLAVLYEQYF

v_call: TRBV5-1
d_call: -
clone_size: many
j_call: TRBJ2-1
cdr3_nt: TGCGCCAGCAGCTTGGCCGGGGGGCGCCCCTACAATGAGCAGTTCTTC
cdr3_aa: CASSLAGGRPYNEQFF

v_call: TRBV9
d_call: -
clone_size: -
j_call: TRBJ2-7
cdr3_nt: TGTGCCAGCAGCGTAGGAAAAGAAGGCTGGGGCGGCGAGCAGTACTTC
cdr3_aa: CASSVGKEGWGGEQYF

v_call: TRBV28
d_call: TRBD1
clone_size: few
j_call: TRBJ2-7
cdr3_nt: TGTGCCAGCAGTTTAGACAGGGTGGGGTACGAGCAGTACTTC
cdr3_aa: CASSLDRVGYEQYF

v_call: TRBV27
d_call: -
clone_size: many
j_call: TRBJ2-1
cdr3_nt: TGTGCCAGCAGTCCCGGAAGGGCCCTCCAGTTCTTC
cdr3_aa: CASSPGRALQFF